This TCR beta chain was captured by sequencing in a study of T cell repertoires in cytomegalovirus infection. Looking at the study overall: Public TCR beta signature analysis indicated the presence of both CMV infection and matching HLA type.

This clonotype was counted between two and nine times. Its antigen is undetermined. TCRdb reprocessed the reads via MiXCR and lists one record per CDR3 protein. The sample shows approximately 200,000 distinct CDR3 sequences, approximately 28% of them seen only once. Study-wide results and caveats: Dominating the ex vivo response were HLA-C-restricted CMV-specific TCR beta clonotypes.

CDR1 is SQVTM and CDR2 is ANQGSEA in the germline V gene. This CDR3 has 13 amino acids. V was trimmed by 4 bases and J by 1 base, leaving 10 bases between them. The chain carries TRBV29-1 and TRBJ1-1; maybe TRBD1 (5 bases). The sample comprised PBMCs. The sequence was collected from a human donor in good health (CMV status not recorded). Some clones in this sample may be carry-over from other donors' samples. CDR3 DNA: TGCAGCGTTGTGGGGCAGCAGAACACTGAAGCTTTCTTT. Translated: CSVVGQQNTEAFF.